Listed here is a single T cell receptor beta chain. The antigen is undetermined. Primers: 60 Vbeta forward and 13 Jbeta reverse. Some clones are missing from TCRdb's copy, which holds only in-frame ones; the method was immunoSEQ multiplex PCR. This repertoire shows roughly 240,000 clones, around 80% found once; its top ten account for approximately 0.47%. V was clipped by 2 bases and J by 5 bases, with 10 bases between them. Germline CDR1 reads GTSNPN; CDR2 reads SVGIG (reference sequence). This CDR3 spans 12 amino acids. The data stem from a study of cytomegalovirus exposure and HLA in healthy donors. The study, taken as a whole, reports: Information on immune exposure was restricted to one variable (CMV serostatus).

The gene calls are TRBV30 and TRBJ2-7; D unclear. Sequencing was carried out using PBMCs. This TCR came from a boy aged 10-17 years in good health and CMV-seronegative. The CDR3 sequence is CAWSSQADEQYF. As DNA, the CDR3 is TGTGCCTGGAGTTCGCAGGCCGACGAGCAGTACTTC.